This is a list of T cell receptor beta chains from one sample in a study of cytomegalovirus exposure and HLA in healthy donors. Clones were sequenced by immunoSEQ multiplex PCR, and TCRdb holds only the in-frame ones, with some missing. The repertoire holds some 120,000 clones, with about 80% as singletons. The sequenced sample consisted of PBMCs. The receptors stem from a woman aged 18-29 years in good health and CMV-seronegative. The CDR3 runs from the conserved cysteine through the conserved F or W. Fields, in order: clone size, J gene, V gene, D gene, CDR3 protein, CDR3 DNA. A D gene is named only where the DNA matches it firmly. Clone size is given for some rows only: seen once, a few or many times, or a class if the clone is expanded.

abundance: -
j_gene: TRBJ1-1
v_gene: TRBV7-9
d_gene: TRBD1
CDR3aa: CASSPGPDRGVAEAFF
CDR3nt: TGTGCCAGCAGCCCCGGACCAGACAGGGGGGTTGCTGAAGCTTTCTTT

abundance: -
j_gene: TRBJ2-1
v_gene: TRBV4-1
d_gene: TRBD1
CDR3aa: CASSHGFHRGRDNEQFF
CDR3nt: TGCGCCAGCAGCCATGGATTTCACAGGGGCCGGGACAATGAGCAGTTCTTC

abundance: few
j_gene: TRBJ2-3
v_gene: TRBV13
d_gene: TRBD2
CDR3aa: CASSSPGLAADTQYF
CDR3nt: TGTGCCAGCAGCTCTCCGGGACTAGCTGCAGATACGCAGTATTTT

abundance: -
j_gene: TRBJ2-3
v_gene: TRBV7-9
d_gene: -
CDR3aa: CASSLKVNGRDTQYF
CDR3nt: TGTGCCAGCAGCTTAAAAGTGAATGGGCGAGATACGCAGTATTTT

abundance: -
j_gene: TRBJ2-5
v_gene: TRBV5-1
d_gene: TRBD2
CDR3aa: CASSLGGGQGTQYF
CDR3nt: TGCGCCAGCAGCTTGGGCGGGGGGCAAGGGACCCAGTACTTC

abundance: -
j_gene: TRBJ2-7
v_gene: TRBV19
d_gene: TRBD1
CDR3aa: CASSRQGAPSSYEQYF
CDR3nt: TGTGCCAGTAGTAGGCAGGGGGCACCGTCCTCCTACGAGCAGTACTTC

abundance: -
j_gene: TRBJ1-1
v_gene: TRBV5-1
d_gene: -
CDR3aa: CASSPGLNTEAFF
CDR3nt: TGCGCCAGCAGCCCAGGATTGAACACTGAAGCTTTCTTT

abundance: -
j_gene: TRBJ1-5
v_gene: TRBV27
d_gene: TRBD1
CDR3aa: CASSLLGQGGSNQPQHF
CDR3nt: TGTGCCAGCAGTTTACTGGGACAGGGTGGAAGCAATCAGCCCCAGCATTTT

abundance: -
j_gene: TRBJ1-1
v_gene: TRBV19
d_gene: -
CDR3aa: CASRAGVTEAFF
CDR3nt: TGTGCCAGTAGGGCGGGGGTCACTGAAGCTTTCTTT

abundance: -
j_gene: TRBJ2-5
v_gene: TRBV16
d_gene: -
CDR3aa: CASSQYTGQETQYF
CDR3nt: TGTGCCAGCAGCCAATATACAGGCCAAGAGACCCAGTACTTC

abundance: -
j_gene: TRBJ1-3
v_gene: TRBV11-2
d_gene: -
CDR3aa: CASSLTTGGNTIYF
CDR3nt: TGTGCCAGCAGCTTAACTACAGGGGGAAACACCATATATTTT

abundance: -
j_gene: TRBJ2-1
v_gene: TRBV9
d_gene: TRBD1
CDR3aa: CASSVAGGTYNEQFF
CDR3nt: TGTGCCAGCAGCGTAGCAGGGGGCACCTACAATGAGCAGTTCTTC

abundance: -
j_gene: TRBJ2-3
v_gene: TRBV4-3
d_gene: -
CDR3aa: CASSTRETDTQYF
CDR3nt: TGCGCCAGCAGCACGCGAGAGACAGATACGCAGTATTTT

abundance: -
j_gene: TRBJ2-7
v_gene: TRBV11-1
d_gene: -
CDR3aa: CASSSGWAYEQYF
CDR3nt: TGTGCCAGCAGCTCGGGTTGGGCCTACGAGCAGTACTTC

abundance: -
j_gene: TRBJ2-6
v_gene: TRBV9
d_gene: -
CDR3aa: CASSVAEVSSGANVLTF
CDR3nt: TGTGCCAGCAGCGTAGCCGAGGTTAGCTCTGGGGCCAACGTCCTGACTTTC

abundance: -
j_gene: TRBJ1-1
v_gene: TRBV5-1
d_gene: -
CDR3aa: CASSLEARNTEAFF
CDR3nt: TGCGCCAGCAGCTTGGAAGCTAGGAACACTGAAGCTTTCTTT

abundance: -
j_gene: TRBJ1-1
v_gene: TRBV6-5
d_gene: -
CDR3aa: CASSPIYGQAEAFF
CDR3nt: TGTGCCAGCAGTCCTATTTACGGTCAGGCTGAAGCTTTCTTT

abundance: once
j_gene: TRBJ1-2
v_gene: TRBV7-6
d_gene: -
CDR3aa: CASSPHPVGVNGYTF
CDR3nt: TGTGCCAGCAGCCCCCACCCGGTCGGGGTGAATGGCTACACCTTC

abundance: -
j_gene: TRBJ1-1
v_gene: TRBV5-5
d_gene: -
CDR3aa: CASSLGNVGGLNTEAFF
CDR3nt: TGTGCCAGCAGCTTGGGAAACGTGGGGGGTTTAAACACTGAAGCTTTCTTT

abundance: -
j_gene: TRBJ2-7
v_gene: TRBV10-3
d_gene: TRBD2
CDR3aa: CAISGGASGSYEQYF
CDR3nt: TGTGCCATCAGTGGCGGGGCTAGCGGGAGCTACGAGCAGTACTTC

abundance: -
j_gene: TRBJ1-1
v_gene: TRBV29-1
d_gene: TRBD1
CDR3aa: CSVERTGERAFF
CDR3nt: TGCAGCGTTGAAAGGACAGGTGAGCGGGCTTTCTTT

abundance: few
j_gene: TRBJ1-3
v_gene: TRBV29-1
d_gene: -
CDR3aa: CSVGSSGNTIYF
CDR3nt: TGCAGCGTTGGGAGCTCTGGAAACACCATATATTTT

abundance: -
j_gene: TRBJ2-5
v_gene: TRBV27
d_gene: -
CDR3aa: CASGSRSETQYF
CDR3nt: TGTGCCAGCGGGAGTAGGTCGGAGACCCAGTACTTC

abundance: -
j_gene: TRBJ2-2
v_gene: TRBV5-1
d_gene: TRBD2
CDR3aa: CASSLESGSSTGELFF
CDR3nt: TGCGCCAGCAGCTTGGAAAGCGGGAGTAGTACTGGGGAGCTGTTTTTT

abundance: -
j_gene: TRBJ2-3
v_gene: TRBV5-1
d_gene: -
CDR3aa: CASSLVALGGTDTQYF
CDR3nt: TGCGCCAGCAGCTTGGTAGCATTGGGTGGCACAGATACGCAGTATTTT

abundance: -
j_gene: TRBJ2-5
v_gene: TRBV5-1
d_gene: TRBD2
CDR3aa: CASSLVAGETQYF
CDR3nt: TGCGCCAGCAGCTTGGTAGCGGGAGAGACCCAGTACTTC

abundance: -
j_gene: TRBJ2-1
v_gene: TRBV10-3
d_gene: -
CDR3aa: CAIRGLRDNEQFF
CDR3nt: TGTGCCATCAGAGGCCTGCGGGACAATGAGCAGTTCTTC

abundance: -
j_gene: TRBJ2-2
v_gene: TRBV10-1
d_gene: TRBD1
CDR3aa: CATSDRDYGELFF
CDR3nt: TGCGCCACCTCGGACAGGGATTACGGGGAGCTGTTTTTT

abundance: -
j_gene: TRBJ2-5
v_gene: TRBV10-2
d_gene: TRBD2
CDR3aa: CASSGPGLAVLRETQYF
CDR3nt: TGCGCCAGCAGTGGCCCGGGACTAGCGGTCCTAAGGGAGACCCAGTACTTC

abundance: -
j_gene: TRBJ1-6
v_gene: TRBV9
d_gene: -
CDR3aa: CASSVLTVNSPLHF
CDR3nt: TGTGCCAGCAGCGTTTTGACAGTTAATTCACCCCTCCACTTT

abundance: -
j_gene: TRBJ2-7
v_gene: TRBV6-5
d_gene: -
CDR3aa: CASSADRRPSYEQYF
CDR3nt: TGTGCCAGCAGCGCCGACAGGAGGCCCTCCTACGAGCAGTACTTC

abundance: -
j_gene: TRBJ2-1
v_gene: TRBV19
d_gene: TRBD2
CDR3aa: CASTGTSGGPYYSYNEQFF
CDR3nt: TGTGCCAGTACCGGGACTAGCGGGGGCCCTTACTACTCCTACAATGAGCAGTTCTTC

abundance: -
j_gene: TRBJ1-4
v_gene: TRBV10-3
d_gene: -
CDR3aa: CAISESHPGGINEKLFF
CDR3nt: TGTGCCATCAGTGAGTCCCACCCGGGGGGTATCAATGAAAAACTGTTTTTT

abundance: -
j_gene: TRBJ2-1
v_gene: TRBV10-3
d_gene: -
CDR3aa: CAISERLSSFSYNEQFF
CDR3nt: TGTGCCATCAGTGAACGTTTAAGCTCGTTTTCCTACAATGAGCAGTTCTTC

abundance: -
j_gene: TRBJ1-5
v_gene: TRBV4-1
d_gene: -
CDR3aa: CASSQVAGDQPQHF
CDR3nt: TGCGCCAGCAGCCAAGTCGCAGGGGATCAGCCCCAGCATTTT

abundance: -
j_gene: TRBJ2-1
v_gene: TRBV7-2
d_gene: TRBD2
CDR3aa: CASSLTIGLLAGPPGEQFF
CDR3nt: TGTGCCAGCAGCTTAACTATCGGATTACTAGCGGGCCCGCCGGGGGAGCAGTTCTTC

abundance: -
j_gene: TRBJ2-4
v_gene: TRBV4-2
d_gene: TRBD1
CDR3aa: CASSQGPGQGATIPKNIQYF
CDR3nt: TGTGCCAGCAGCCAAGGTCCGGGACAGGGTGCCACTATACCCAAAAACATTCAGTACTTC

abundance: -
j_gene: TRBJ1-6
v_gene: TRBV9
d_gene: -
CDR3aa: CASSVTGGNSPLHF
CDR3nt: TGTGCCAGCAGCGTTACGGGAGGAAATTCACCCCTCCACTTT

abundance: few
j_gene: TRBJ2-7
v_gene: TRBV19
d_gene: -
CDR3aa: CASSIAVSYEQYF
CDR3nt: TGTGCCAGTAGTATAGCGGTTAGCTACGAGCAGTACTTC

abundance: -
j_gene: TRBJ1-1
v_gene: TRBV7-8
d_gene: -
CDR3aa: CASSSRGGLRTEAFF
CDR3nt: TGTGCCAGCAGTTCCCGGGGGGGTCTTAGGACTGAAGCTTTCTTT

abundance: -
j_gene: TRBJ2-7
v_gene: TRBV29-1
d_gene: -
CDR3aa: CSVVGPGWEQYF
CDR3nt: TGCAGCGTTGTGGGCCCCGGTTGGGAGCAGTACTTC

abundance: -
j_gene: TRBJ2-7
v_gene: TRBV30
d_gene: -
CDR3aa: CAYRDELYEQYF
CDR3nt: TGTGCCTACCGGGATGAGCTCTACGAGCAGTACTTC

abundance: -
j_gene: TRBJ2-7
v_gene: TRBV27
d_gene: -
CDR3aa: CASSLGWQRAPYEQYF
CDR3nt: TGTGCCAGCAGCTTAGGGTGGCAGCGGGCCCCCTACGAGCAGTACTTC

abundance: -
j_gene: TRBJ1-4
v_gene: TRBV30
d_gene: -
CDR3aa: CAWSIGQGGSLFF
CDR3nt: TGTGCCTGGAGTATCGGGCAGGGAGGATCGCTGTTTTTT

abundance: -
j_gene: TRBJ2-7
v_gene: TRBV2
d_gene: TRBD2
CDR3aa: CASFELVFAGGYEQYF
CDR3nt: TGTGCCAGCTTCGAATTAGTCTTCGCGGGAGGCTACGAGCAGTACTTC

abundance: few
j_gene: TRBJ2-4
v_gene: TRBV10-3
d_gene: -
CDR3aa: CAISETVAKNIQYF
CDR3nt: TGTGCCATCAGTGAGACAGTAGCCAAAAACATTCAGTACTTC

abundance: -
j_gene: TRBJ1-1
v_gene: TRBV2
d_gene: -
CDR3aa: CASTGRPNTEAFF
CDR3nt: TGTGCCAGCACGGGGAGACCGAACACTGAAGCTTTCTTT

abundance: -
j_gene: TRBJ2-6
v_gene: TRBV28
d_gene: -
CDR3aa: CATGGGLAGANVLTF
CDR3nt: TGTGCCACGGGTGGCGGCCTCGCTGGGGCCAACGTCCTGACTTTC